This section outlines one T cell receptor (beta chain) sequence together with its context. The CDR3 does not end in the conserved phenylalanine or tryptophan, so this is likely a read error. From about 19-30 mg of unsorted bulk tissue, DNA and RNA were co-extracted together. By surgical resection, the patients were treated for their primary liver carcinoma. These data originate in a study of tumor-infiltrating lymphocytes in primary liver carcinoma. The template, about 510 ng total RNA, yielded TCR beta cDNA made with a constant-region primer. Sequencing libraries for TCR beta derived from three nested multiplex PCR rounds that used slightly modified ARM-PCR. Two initial PCR rounds of roughly 10 cycles each paired TRBV1-TRBV30 forward primers with a C-beta reverse primer. TCRdb called the multiplex PCR reads again in MiXCR, with one record for every CDR3 protein. The table includes some 190,000 distinct CDR3 sequences, around 81% detected once.

From germline, CDR1 is MDHEN and CDR2 SYDVKM. The CDR3 runs 15 residues. V lost 4 bases to trimming and J lost 4 bases, with 16 bases between them. The TCR comes from a man aged 40-50 years with primary liver carcinoma and hepatitis B virus infection. V gene TRBV28 combines with J gene TRBJ2-5; D unresolved. The sequenced sample was tumor tissue from primary liver carcinoma. CDR3 sequence: CASSSSTKVAETQYL. Written as DNA, the CDR3 is TGTGCCAGCAGTTCGAGCACAAAAGTAGCAGAGACCCAGTACTTA.